This T cell receptor beta chain came from a study of T cell responses to AZD1222 COVID-19 vaccine. Study-level findings and limits: Unmutated variant regions are reportedly targeted by nearly half of spike-specific TCRs.

Germline loops: CDR1 SGHAT, CDR2 FQDESV (reference sequence). The CDR3 is 15 amino acids. V lost 1 base and J lost 1, with 10 bases in between. A word on this clone: No antigen is known for it.

The method was immunoSEQ multiplex PCR; TCRdb's version includes in-frame clones alone and lacks a portion of them. The table lists 95,000 to 150,000 clones, just under 90% of them singletons. The specimen comprised peripheral blood, sampled on day 0 of AZD1222 vaccination. This clonotype was sampled from an adult in good health. V is TRBV11-1 and J is TRBJ1-2; D gene ambiguous. The CDR3 nucleotides read TGTGCCAGCAGCTTAGAGGCGTGGGATAACTATGGCTACACCTTC. It encodes CASSLEAWDNYGYTF.